These 6 T cell receptor beta chains originate from one sample sequenced in a study of breast tumors, draining lymph nodes, adjacent tissues. TCRdb used MiXCR to reprocess the multiplex PCR reads, holding one entry per CDR3 protein. The sample carries around 250,000 distinct CDR3 sequences, 30% to 35% recorded once. Axillary draining lymph nodes of breast cancer patients supplied the node samples. The sample comprised axillary lymph node tissue. These receptors were taken from a female donor with breast cancer. Some clones in this sample may be carry-over from other donors' samples.

This clonotype was found many times. This chain links TRBV6-4 with TRBJ2-1; D is undetermined. The CDR3 totals 16 residues. The V and J ends lost 3 bases and 0 bases respectively, with 12 bases between them. Germline CDR1 is MRHNA and CDR2 is SNTAGT. CDR3 DNA sequence: TGTGCCAGCAGTGATCAGGATAAAAGCTCCTACAATGAGCAGTTCTTC. This encodes CASSDQDKSSYNEQFF.

Details on this clonotype: A much larger clone is a single base away; this may be a read error. The V gene is TRBV20-1, the J gene TRBJ2-1, with TRBD2 as a possible D gene (5 bases). Germline V lookup: CDR1 DFQATT, CDR2 SNEGSKA (reference sequence). This CDR3 spans 11 amino acids. The CDR3 sequence is CSASRGNEQSF. The CDR3 DNA follows: TGCAGTGCTAGCCGGGGAAATGAGCAGTCCTTC.

This clonotype was recorded a few times. The junction does not match germline at one end; this may be a read error. This chain connects TRBV10-3 to TRBJ2-7; TRBD1 aligns across 8 bases. CDR1 and CDR2 from the germline V gene are ENHRY and SYGVKD. The CDR3 has 17 residues. In DNA form, the CDR3 reads TGTGCCAGCAGTTCCACCCTCGGACAGGGACCCTACTACGAGCAGTACTTC. Translation gives CASSSTLGQGPYYEQYF.

This clonotype was seen repeatedly, ten times or more. This chain links TRBV29-1 with TRBJ1-4; maybe TRBD1 (6 bases). V gave up 4 bases and J gave up 8 bases, with 11 bases separating them. The V gene's germline CDR1 is SQVTM and CDR2 ANQGSEA. There are 12 residues in the CDR3. The CDR3 DNA is TGCAGCGTTGGGGGGGGCTGGGAAAAACTGTTTTTT. This encodes CSVGGGWEKLFF.

This rearrangement joins TRBV12-3 or TRBV12-4 to TRBJ2-2; no clear D. The CDR3 has 14 residues. V lost 3 bases, J lost 1 base, and 6 bases lay in between. The CDR3 here is CASSFRQNTGELFF. CDR3 in DNA: TGTGCCAGCAGTTTTCGGCAGAACACCGGGGAGCTGTTTTTT.

This clonotype was detected many times. One end of the junction does not line up with germline, which may come from a read error. V is TRBV20-1 and J is TRBJ1-2; D is uncertain. CDR1 is DFQATT, CDR2 SNEGSKA, per germline (reference sequence). This CDR3 contains 14 residues. CDR3 DNA sequence: TGCAGTGCACCCAGCCTAGGAGGTAACGATGGCTACACCTTC. This gives the protein CSAPSLGGNDGYTF.